A selection of T cell receptor beta chains follows, all from one sample in a study of blood T cell repertoires in COVID-19. Sequencing was performed with immunoSEQ multiplex PCR; in TCRdb, only in-frame clones are kept and a portion is missing. The data show around 180,000 clones, 70% to 85% seen once. The sample consisted of peripheral blood. These receptors were collected from an elderly woman with acute or convalescent COVID-19. Each CDR3 is given with its conserved first and last residue. A D gene is named only where the DNA matches it firmly. Clone size is stated in some rows and not others, as once, few, many or a class when expanded.

abundance: -; v_gene: TRBV18; j_gene: TRBJ2-3; d_gene: -; CDR3aa: CASSTRVSSTDTQYF; CDR3nt: TGTGCCAGCTCAACCCGGGTGTCTAGCACAGATACGCAGTATTTT
abundance: -; v_gene: TRBV6-5; j_gene: TRBJ1-3; d_gene: -; CDR3aa: CASSSLQSSGNTIYF; CDR3nt: TGTGCCAGCAGTAGCTTACAGAGCTCTGGAAACACCATATATTTT
abundance: -; v_gene: TRBV6-2/TRBV6-3; j_gene: TRBJ1-1; d_gene: -; CDR3aa: CASSYRFAGVNTEAFF; CDR3nt: TGTGCCAGCAGTTACCGGTTTGCGGGAGTCAACACTGAAGCTTTCTTT
abundance: once; v_gene: TRBV19; j_gene: TRBJ2-7; d_gene: -; CDR3aa: CASSRGLSSYEQYF; CDR3nt: TGTGCCAGTAGTCGGGGATTGAGCTCCTACGAGCAGTACTTC
abundance: -; v_gene: TRBV5-3; j_gene: TRBJ1-1; d_gene: -; CDR3aa: CARSAMNTEAFF; CDR3nt: TGTGCCAGAAGCGCGATGAACACTGAAGCTTTCTTT
abundance: -; v_gene: TRBV5-8; j_gene: TRBJ2-1; d_gene: TRBD2; CDR3aa: CASSSWGLGHNEQFF; CDR3nt: TGTGCCAGCAGCTCCTGGGGACTAGGACACAATGAGCAGTTCTTC
abundance: few; v_gene: TRBV5-1; j_gene: TRBJ2-7; d_gene: TRBD1; CDR3aa: CASSLGGTGDYEQYF; CDR3nt: TGCGCCAGCAGCCTGGGGGGGACAGGGGACTACGAGCAGTACTTC
abundance: -; v_gene: TRBV5-1; j_gene: TRBJ2-1; d_gene: TRBD2; CDR3aa: CASSWQTSFSYNEQFF; CDR3nt: TGCGCCAGCAGTTGGCAGACTAGCTTTTCCTACAATGAGCAGTTCTTC
abundance: -; v_gene: TRBV27; j_gene: TRBJ2-7; d_gene: -; CDR3aa: CASSRARDTLYEQYF; CDR3nt: TGTGCCAGCAGTCGCGCCCGGGACACCCTCTACGAGCAGTACTTC
abundance: -; v_gene: TRBV3-1/TRBV3-2; j_gene: TRBJ2-1; d_gene: TRBD2; CDR3aa: CASSPGLANNEQFF; CDR3nt: TGTGCCAGCAGCCCGGGACTAGCTAACAATGAGCAGTTCTTC
abundance: -; v_gene: TRBV5-1; j_gene: TRBJ2-5; d_gene: -; CDR3aa: CASSLGEGETQYF; CDR3nt: TGCGCCAGCAGCCTCGGGGAAGGGGAGACCCAGTACTTC
abundance: once; v_gene: TRBV7-9; j_gene: TRBJ2-7; d_gene: TRBD1; CDR3aa: CASSTWTGIVAYEQYF; CDR3nt: TGTGCCAGCAGCACCTGGACAGGGATAGTAGCCTACGAGCAGTACTTC
abundance: -; v_gene: TRBV29-1; j_gene: TRBJ2-7; d_gene: -; CDR3aa: CSVPVGAGEQYF; CDR3nt: TGCAGCGTGCCCGTGGGGGCGGGCGAGCAGTACTTC
abundance: -; v_gene: TRBV6-5; j_gene: TRBJ1-5; d_gene: -; CDR3aa: CASSHPGLNQPQHF; CDR3nt: TGTGCCTCCTCCCACCCGGGACTCAATCAGCCCCAGCATTTT
abundance: -; v_gene: TRBV12-5; j_gene: TRBJ1-1; d_gene: -; CDR3aa: CASGLGQTEAFF; CDR3nt: TGTGCTAGTGGTTTGGGACAGACTGAAGCTTTCTTT
abundance: once; v_gene: TRBV29-1; j_gene: TRBJ1-3; d_gene: TRBD1; CDR3aa: CSVTGTSGNTIYF; CDR3nt: TGCAGCGTGACAGGGACCTCTGGAAACACCATATATTTT
abundance: -; v_gene: TRBV19; j_gene: TRBJ2-7; d_gene: TRBD2; CDR3aa: CASSMDSGRTYEQYF; CDR3nt: TGTGCCAGTAGTATGGATAGCGGGAGGACCTACGAGCAGTACTTC
abundance: -; v_gene: TRBV4-1; j_gene: TRBJ2-3; d_gene: TRBD2; CDR3aa: CASSQVGAGGRTDTQYF; CDR3nt: TGCGCCAGCAGCCAAGTCGGAGCGGGAGGGCGCACAGATACGCAGTATTTT
abundance: -; v_gene: TRBV13; j_gene: TRBJ2-7; d_gene: TRBD1; CDR3aa: CASSISQGADEQYF; CDR3nt: TGTGCCAGCAGCATTTCACAGGGGGCTGACGAGCAGTACTTC
abundance: few; v_gene: TRBV6-5; j_gene: TRBJ2-7; d_gene: -; CDR3aa: CASGLGQNYEQYF; CDR3nt: TGTGCCAGCGGCTTGGGACAAAACTACGAGCAGTACTTC
abundance: -; v_gene: TRBV12-3/TRBV12-4; j_gene: TRBJ2-3; d_gene: -; CDR3aa: CASNRVGTDTQYF; CDR3nt: TGTGCCAGCAACCGGGTCGGCACAGATACGCAGTATTTT
abundance: -; v_gene: TRBV4-3; j_gene: TRBJ2-3; d_gene: TRBD2; CDR3aa: CASSEGMGRAGGLTDTQYF; CDR3nt: TGCGCCAGCAGCGAAGGCATGGGAAGAGCGGGGGGGCTCACAGATACGCAGTATTTT
abundance: -; v_gene: TRBV30; j_gene: TRBJ1-1; d_gene: -; CDR3aa: CAWSRQSNTEAFF; CDR3nt: TGTGCCTGGTCGAGACAATCGAACACTGAAGCTTTCTTT
abundance: -; v_gene: TRBV5-6; j_gene: TRBJ1-1; d_gene: TRBD1; CDR3aa: CASRTGGRITEAFF; CDR3nt: TGTGCCAGCAGGACAGGGGGGAGGATAACTGAAGCTTTCTTT
abundance: -; v_gene: TRBV19; j_gene: TRBJ2-3; d_gene: -; CDR3aa: CASSSRRGVTQYF; CDR3nt: TGTGCCAGTAGTTCCCGACGGGGAGTCACGCAGTATTTT
abundance: -; v_gene: TRBV7-9; j_gene: TRBJ2-2; d_gene: TRBD1; CDR3aa: CASIRTGNTGELFF; CDR3nt: TGTGCCAGCATTCGGACAGGGAACACCGGGGAGCTGTTTTTT
abundance: -; v_gene: TRBV27; j_gene: TRBJ1-2; d_gene: TRBD1; CDR3aa: CASSLWDRGYGYTF; CDR3nt: TGTGCCAGCAGTCTCTGGGACAGGGGGTATGGCTACACCTTC
abundance: -; v_gene: TRBV5-4; j_gene: TRBJ1-1; d_gene: TRBD1; CDR3aa: CASSYDLNRGKRTEAFF; CDR3nt: TGTGCCAGCAGCTATGACCTTAACAGGGGAAAAAGGACTGAAGCTTTCTTT
abundance: -; v_gene: TRBV7-3; j_gene: TRBJ2-1; d_gene: -; CDR3aa: CASSLEGRYGQFF; CDR3nt: TGTGCCAGCAGCTTAGAGGGAAGGTACGGGCAGTTCTTC
abundance: -; v_gene: TRBV6-5; j_gene: TRBJ2-1; d_gene: -; CDR3aa: CASSYRGLVNNEQFF; CDR3nt: TGTGCCAGCAGTTACCGGGGTCTAGTTAACAATGAGCAGTTCTTC
abundance: -; v_gene: TRBV5-1; j_gene: TRBJ1-4; d_gene: -; CDR3aa: CASSWEGRNEKLFF; CDR3nt: TGCGCCAGCAGCTGGGAGGGGAGGAATGAAAAACTGTTTTTT
abundance: -; v_gene: TRBV7-3; j_gene: TRBJ2-7; d_gene: TRBD2; CDR3aa: CASSLRPSGIGEQYF; CDR3nt: TGTGCCAGCAGCTTAAGGCCTAGCGGGATTGGGGAGCAGTACTTC
abundance: few; v_gene: TRBV27; j_gene: TRBJ2-1; d_gene: TRBD1; CDR3aa: CASSPNRGFYNEQFF; CDR3nt: TGTGCCAGCAGTCCCAACAGGGGATTCTACAATGAGCAGTTCTTC
abundance: -; v_gene: TRBV30; j_gene: TRBJ2-7; d_gene: -; CDR3aa: CAWDRTYEQYF; CDR3nt: TGTGCCTGGGACAGAACGTACGAGCAGTACTTC
abundance: -; v_gene: TRBV7-9; j_gene: TRBJ2-3; d_gene: TRBD2; CDR3aa: CASSLKAGGVETQYF; CDR3nt: TGTGCCAGCAGCTTAAAAGCGGGAGGAGTAGAAACGCAGTATTTT
abundance: -; v_gene: TRBV2; j_gene: TRBJ1-1; d_gene: TRBD1; CDR3aa: CASMQTGVTEAFF; CDR3nt: TGTGCCAGCATGCAGACAGGGGTCACTGAAGCTTTCTTT